The entry below gives a single T cell receptor beta chain sequence along with its context. These data originate in a study of blood T cell repertoires in COVID-19. Study at large: The study drew acute and convalescent COVID-19 samples from the United States, Italy and Spain. Sample material is recorded as cDNA or gDNA derived from T cells, B-cell-depleted T cells, or PBMCs.

Trimming left V 5 bases short and J 5 bases short, with 16 bases between. Looked up from germline, CDR1 is KGHSH and CDR2 is LQKENI. CDR3 length: 14 residues. The repertoire was sequenced with immunoSEQ multiplex PCR; TCRdb's copy has only in-frame clones and lacks some. In the table there are about 53,000 clones, about 80% of which are singletons. This sequence originates from a human donor in a cohort sampled during active COVID-19. The sequenced sample consisted of peripheral blood. The genes are TRBV18 and TRBJ2-7; D may be TRBD1 (6 bases). CDR3 region: CASSGGLSGDEQYF. The CDR3 nucleotides are TGTGCCAGCTCAGGGGGCCTGTCCGGGGACGAGCAGTACTTC.